Given below is one T cell receptor (beta chain) in context. What it recognizes is unknown. The sample belongs to a study of T cell responses to AZD1222 COVID-19 vaccine. The study, taken as a whole, reports: In all cases, repertoires were sampled only after the peak T cell response.

Germline V gene sequence: CDR1 SGDLS, CDR2 YYNGEE. This CDR3 region has 12 residues. Trimming removed 3 bases at V and 5 bases at J, with 6 bases between. Assay: immunoSEQ multiplex PCR; the TCRdb copy retains only in-frame clones and omits some. The sample yields 170,000 or so clones, about nine tenths seen once. The sequencing used peripheral blood, collected on day 0 of AZD1222 vaccination. The source is an adult in good health. The chain is built from TRBV9 and TRBJ1-5; TRBD1 is a possible D gene (6 bases). The CDR3 DNA reads as TGTGCCAGCAGCGCAGGGGATCAGCCCCAGCATTTT. Protein: CASSAGDQPQHF.